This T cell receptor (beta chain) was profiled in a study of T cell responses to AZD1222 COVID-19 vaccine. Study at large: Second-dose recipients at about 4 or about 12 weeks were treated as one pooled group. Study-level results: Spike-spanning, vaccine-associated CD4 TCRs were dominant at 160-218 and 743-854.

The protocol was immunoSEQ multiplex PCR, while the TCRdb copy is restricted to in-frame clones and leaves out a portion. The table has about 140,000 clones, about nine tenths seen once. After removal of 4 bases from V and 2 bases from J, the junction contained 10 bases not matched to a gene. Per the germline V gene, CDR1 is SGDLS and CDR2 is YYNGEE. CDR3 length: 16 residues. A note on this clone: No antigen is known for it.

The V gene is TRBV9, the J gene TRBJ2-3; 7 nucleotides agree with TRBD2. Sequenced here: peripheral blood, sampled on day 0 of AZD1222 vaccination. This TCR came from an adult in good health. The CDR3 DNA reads TGTGCCAGCAGCTCCGGGACTAACTGGATCACAGATACGCAGTATTTT. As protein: CASSSGTNWITDTQYF.